These 24 T cell receptor beta chains came from one sample sequenced in a study of monozygotic twins with inflammatory bowel disease. One entry per CDR3 protein, without DNA, is what TCRdb gives after re-calling the 5' RACE reads. The sample data list 440,000 or so distinct CDR3 sequences. Sequenced sample: blood. These TCRs come from a human donor with ulcerative colitis or Crohn's disease, or a healthy co-twin of an affected twin (not recorded which).

The CDR3 loop is CASSLGGPGSSSGELFF. The rearrangement uses TRBV7-2 and TRBJ2-2; TCRdb calls TRBD1, which cannot be checked without DNA. CDR3 length: 17 amino acids. From germline, CDR1 is SGHTA and CDR2 FQGNSA.

The rearrangement joins TRBV4-1 to TRBJ1-1. Germline CDR1 MGHRA, CDR2 YSYEKL. This CDR3 region has 16 residues. The CDR3 sequence: CASSQDPRVMNTEAFF.

This sequence joins TRBV5-1 and TRBJ1-6; with no DNA, the TCRdb D assignment of TRBD1 cannot be verified. The CDR3 loop spans 16 amino acids. Germline V lookup: CDR1 SGHRS, CDR2 YFSETQ. The CDR3: CASRRAQTGGSSPLHF.

The V gene is TRBV7-9, the J gene TRBJ2-1; the D call of TRBD1 rests on TCRdb alone, since no DNA is present to check it. Germline V gene lookup returns CDR1 SEHNR and CDR2 FQNEAQ (reference sequence). The CDR3 has 17 amino acids. The CDR3 region is CASSLGTSTATYNEQFF. The full variable domain, with the rest looked up from reference TRBV7-9 and TRBJ2-1, is DTGVSQNPRHKITKRGQNVTFRCDPISEHNRLYWYRQTLGQGPEFLTYFQNEAQLEKSRLLSDRFSAERPKGSFSTLEIQRTEQGDSAMYLCASSLGTSTATYNEQFFGPGTRLTVL.

The genes are TRBV5-1 and TRBJ2-1; TCRdb indicates TRBD2, and absent DNA this call remains unverified. The CDR3 sequence is 16 residues long. From germline, CDR1 is SGHRS and CDR2 YFSETQ. The CDR3 sequence: CASSWRAGHSYNEQFF.

The chain links TRBV5-1 to TRBJ2-4. CDR3 length equals 12 residues. Germline lookup yields CDR1 SGHRS and CDR2 YFSETQ. CDR3 amino acids: CASSLGENMQYF.

The CDR3 protein is CASSWTTKRGGGQYF. J is TRBJ2-7 and V is TRBV7-2; TCRdb selects TRBD2, and the lack of DNA leaves this call unchecked. The CDR3 covers 15 residues. In germline, CDR1 is SGHTA, CDR2 FQGNSA.

This chain links TRBV5-1 with TRBJ2-7; TCRdb gives TRBD1 as the D gene, but with no DNA this cannot be confirmed. Germline loops: CDR1 SGHRS, CDR2 YFSETQ. The CDR3 covers 12 residues. The CDR3 sequence: CASSFLQGQQYF.

The chain is built from TRBV5-1 and TRBJ2-1; with no DNA, the TCRdb D assignment of TRBD1 cannot be verified. Germline V gene sequence: CDR1 SGHRS, CDR2 YFSETQ. The CDR3 sequence is 14 residues long. The CDR3 sequence: CASSGPAGYNEQFF.

This CDR3 reads CASSRQETNTGELFF. V usage is TRBV11-2 and J usage is TRBJ2-2; TCRdb's D call of TRBD1 is untestable without DNA. The CDR3 is 15 residues long. Looked up from germline, CDR1 is SGHAT and CDR2 is FQNNGV.

The rearrangement uses TRBV7-9 and TRBJ2-5; TCRdb names TRBD2, which stays unverified in the absence of DNA. The CDR3 is 14 amino acids. The germline gives CDR1 SEHNR, CDR2 FQNEAQ (reference sequence). CDR3 protein: CASSSSLVGETQYF.

The genes are TRBV11-2 and TRBJ2-1; without DNA, the TCRdb call of TRBD2 cannot be checked. Germline CDR1 reads SGHAT; CDR2 reads FQNNGV. The CDR3 is 21 residues long. The CDR3 here is CASSLDPPGAFSGRRGNEQFF.

V usage is TRBV5-4 and J usage is TRBJ2-2; TCRdb's assignment of TRBD1 cannot be checked, as there is no DNA. There are 13 residues in the CDR3. CDR1 and CDR2 from the germline V gene are SGHNT and YYREEE (reference sequence). CDR3 sequence: CASSAPGAGELFF.

The chain joins TRBV19 to TRBJ2-4; TCRdb reports TRBD2, a call that lacks DNA to check it against. Germline CDR1 LNHDA, CDR2 SQIVND (reference sequence). The CDR3 has 18 amino acids. The CDR3 reads CASGTRELVGLAKNIQYF.

The chain has TRBV2 and TRBJ1-6; the TCRdb call, TRBD1, lacks DNA for checking. The CDR3 runs to 13 residues. The germline V gene encodes CDR1 SNHLY and CDR2 FYNNEI. The CDR3: CASSDMRGSPLHF.

CDR3 region: CASSSGQGWGNTIYF. The chain recombines TRBV27 with TRBJ1-3; TCRdb names TRBD1, which stays unverified in the absence of DNA. CDR1 and CDR2 from the germline V gene are MNHEY and SMNVEV (reference sequence). This CDR3 spans 15 amino acids.

This chain uses TRBV24-1 with TRBJ2-3; TCRdb designates TRBD2, a call that cannot be tested without DNA. Per germline, CDR1 KGHDR and CDR2 SFDVKD. This CDR3 has 16 residues. The CDR3 here is CATSDFTSGRADTQYF.

The rearrangement links TRBV7-2 to TRBJ2-3; absent DNA, TCRdb's TRBD1 call cannot be checked. Germline V lookup: CDR1 SGHTA, CDR2 FQGNSA. The CDR3 runs to 15 residues. CDR3 sequence reads: CASSLAGAGTDTQYF.

The chain has TRBV20-1 and TRBJ2-3. Looked up from germline, CDR1 is DFQATT and CDR2 is SNEGSKA (reference sequence). The CDR3 runs to 13 residues. The CDR3 loop is CSASHPSTDTQYF.

The chain has TRBV11-2 and TRBJ1-1. Germline V lookup: CDR1 SGHAT, CDR2 FQNNGV. This CDR3 contains 13 residues. The CDR3 protein is CASSLVGSAEAFF. The variable domain in full, completed from reference TRBV11-2 and TRBJ1-1, reads EAGVAQSPRYKIIEKRQSVAFWCNPISGHATLYWYQQILGQGPKLLIQFQNNGVVDDSQLPKDRFSAERLKGVDSTLKIQPAKLEDSAVYLCASSLVGSAEAFFGQGTRLTVV.

This chain uses TRBV7-9 with TRBJ2-1; with no DNA, the TCRdb D assignment of TRBD1 cannot be verified. CDR1 and CDR2 from the germline V gene are SEHNR and FQNEAQ (reference sequence). The CDR3 spans 13 residues. This CDR3 is CASSFVGGREQFF.

CDR3 sequence: CASSLDRGLYGYTF. The chain joins TRBV7-2 to TRBJ1-2; TCRdb returns TRBD1, unconfirmable since there is no DNA. The CDR3 is 14 amino acids. Germline loops: CDR1 SGHTA, CDR2 FQGNSA.

The CDR3 protein is CSAVLKGGSYEQYF. This chain uses TRBV20-1 with TRBJ2-7; without DNA, the TCRdb call of TRBD1 cannot be checked. CDR3 length equals 14 residues. CDR1 and CDR2 from the germline V gene are DFQATT and SNEGSKA (reference sequence).

The V gene is TRBV7-9, the J gene TRBJ2-7. Germline CDR1 and CDR2: SEHNR and FQNEAQ (reference sequence). This CDR3 is 13 amino acids long. The CDR3: CASSLAGNDEQYF.